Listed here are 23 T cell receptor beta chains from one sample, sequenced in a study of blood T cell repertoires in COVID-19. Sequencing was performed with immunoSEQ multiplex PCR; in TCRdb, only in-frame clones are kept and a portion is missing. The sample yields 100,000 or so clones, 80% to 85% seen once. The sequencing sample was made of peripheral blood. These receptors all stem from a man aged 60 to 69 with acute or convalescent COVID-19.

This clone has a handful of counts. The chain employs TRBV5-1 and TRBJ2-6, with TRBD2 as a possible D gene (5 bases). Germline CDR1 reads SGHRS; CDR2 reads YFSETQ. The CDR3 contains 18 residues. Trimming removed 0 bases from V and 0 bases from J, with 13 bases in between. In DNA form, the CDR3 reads TGCGCCAGCAGCTTGGGGACTCTTCAGTACTCTGGGGCCAACGTCCTGACTTTC. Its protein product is CASSLGTLQYSGANVLTF.

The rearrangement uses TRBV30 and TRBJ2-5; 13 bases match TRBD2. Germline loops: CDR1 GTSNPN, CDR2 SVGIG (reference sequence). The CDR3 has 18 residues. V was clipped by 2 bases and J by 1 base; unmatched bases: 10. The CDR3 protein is CAWSPSTSGGLIQETQYF. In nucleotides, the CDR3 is TGTGCCTGGAGTCCTTCGACTAGCGGGGGGCTGATCCAAGAGACCCAGTACTTC.

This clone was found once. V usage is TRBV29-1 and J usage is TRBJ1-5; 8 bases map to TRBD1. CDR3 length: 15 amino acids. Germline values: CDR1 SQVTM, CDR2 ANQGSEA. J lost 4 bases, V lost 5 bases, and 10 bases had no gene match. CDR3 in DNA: TGCAGCGTTTCTCCGGGACAGGTACGGAATCAGCCCCAGCATTTT. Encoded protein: CSVSPGQVRNQPQHF.

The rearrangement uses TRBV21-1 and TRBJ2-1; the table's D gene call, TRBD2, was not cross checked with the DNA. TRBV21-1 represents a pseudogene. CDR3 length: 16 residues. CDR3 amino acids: CASSMPGRAPYNEQFF. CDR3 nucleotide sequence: TGTGCCAGCAGCATGCCCGGGAGGGCCCCCTACAATGAGCAGTTCTTC.

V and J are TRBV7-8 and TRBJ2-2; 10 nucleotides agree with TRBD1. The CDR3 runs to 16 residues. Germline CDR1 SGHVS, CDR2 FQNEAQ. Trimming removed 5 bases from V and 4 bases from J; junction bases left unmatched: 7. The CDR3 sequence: CASSLRDRGPTGELFF. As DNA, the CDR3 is TGTGCCAGCAGCCTACGGGACAGGGGTCCCACCGGGGAGCTGTTTTTT.

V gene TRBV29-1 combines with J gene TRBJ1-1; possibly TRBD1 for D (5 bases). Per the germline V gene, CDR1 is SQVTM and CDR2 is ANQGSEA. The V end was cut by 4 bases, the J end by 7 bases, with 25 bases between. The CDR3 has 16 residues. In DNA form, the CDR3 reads TGCAGCGTTGGGGGTTACCGGGGGAACAAATGGGGTGAAGCTTTCTTT. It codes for CSVGGYRGNKWGEAFF.

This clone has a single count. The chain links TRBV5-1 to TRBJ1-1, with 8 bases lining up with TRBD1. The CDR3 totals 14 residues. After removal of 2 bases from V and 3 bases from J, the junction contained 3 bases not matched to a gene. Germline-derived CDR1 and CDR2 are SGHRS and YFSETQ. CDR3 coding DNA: TGCGCCAGCAGCTTAAACAGGGGGGACACTGAAGCTTTCTTT. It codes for CASSLNRGDTEAFF.

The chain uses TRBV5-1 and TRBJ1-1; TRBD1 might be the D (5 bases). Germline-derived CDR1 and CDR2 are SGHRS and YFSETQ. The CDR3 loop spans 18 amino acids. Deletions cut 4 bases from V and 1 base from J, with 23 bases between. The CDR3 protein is CASSPKVGAQQTNTEAFF. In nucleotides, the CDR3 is TGCGCCAGCAGCCCCAAGGTAGGGGCACAGCAAACGAACACTGAAGCTTTCTTT. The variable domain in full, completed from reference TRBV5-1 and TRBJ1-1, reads KAGVTQTPRYLIKTRGQQVTLSCSPISGHRSVSWYQQTPGQGLQFLFEYFSETQRNKGNFPGRFSGRQFSNSRSEMNVSTLELGDSALYLCASSPKVGAQQTNTEAFFGQGTRLTVV.

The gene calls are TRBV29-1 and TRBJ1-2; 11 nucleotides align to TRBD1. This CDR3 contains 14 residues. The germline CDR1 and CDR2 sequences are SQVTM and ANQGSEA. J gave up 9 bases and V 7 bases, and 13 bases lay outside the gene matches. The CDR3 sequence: CSAETRTGGASYTF. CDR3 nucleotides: TGCAGCGCAGAAACCCGGACAGGGGGCGCGAGCTACACCTTC.

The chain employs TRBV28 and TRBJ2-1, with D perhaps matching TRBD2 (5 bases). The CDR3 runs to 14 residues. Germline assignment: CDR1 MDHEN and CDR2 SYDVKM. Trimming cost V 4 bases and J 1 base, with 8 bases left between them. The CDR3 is CASSSGGSYNEQFF. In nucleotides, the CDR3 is TGTGCCAGCAGTTCCGGAGGTTCCTACAATGAGCAGTTCTTC.

CDR3 nucleotides: TGTGCCAGCAGCCCGGGATTACTAAACTCTGGAAACACCATATATTTT. Translation: CASSPGLLNSGNTIYF. The chain combines TRBV5-6 with TRBJ1-3; D gene uncertain. Germline lookup yields CDR1 SGHDT and CDR2 YYEEEE. V was shortened by 4 bases and J by 0 bases, with 14 bases between the two germline ends. The CDR3 sequence is 16 residues long.

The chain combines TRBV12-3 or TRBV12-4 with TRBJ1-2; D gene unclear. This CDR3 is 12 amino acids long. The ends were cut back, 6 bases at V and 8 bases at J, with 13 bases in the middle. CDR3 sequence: CASSPGSRGYTF. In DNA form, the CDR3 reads TGTGCCAGCAGCCCGGGATCCAGGGGCTACACCTTC.

CDR3 nucleotide sequence: TGTGCTAGTGGTCAGAACCCCGACAGACTTAATCAGCCCCAGCATTTT. Its translation is CASGQNPDRLNQPQHF. The chain recombines TRBV12-5 with TRBJ1-5; possibly TRBD1 for D (5 bases). V gave up 5 bases and J gave up 4 bases, with 18 bases separating them. The CDR3 is made up of 16 amino acids. CDR1 is LGHNT, CDR2 FRNRAP, per germline.

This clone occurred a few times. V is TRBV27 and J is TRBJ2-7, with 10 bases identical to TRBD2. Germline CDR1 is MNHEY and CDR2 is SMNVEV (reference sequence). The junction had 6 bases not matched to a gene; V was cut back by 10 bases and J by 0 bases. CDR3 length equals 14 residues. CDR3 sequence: CATETSGSSYEQYV. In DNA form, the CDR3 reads TGTGCCACAGAGACTAGCGGGTCCTCCTACGAGCAGTACGTC.

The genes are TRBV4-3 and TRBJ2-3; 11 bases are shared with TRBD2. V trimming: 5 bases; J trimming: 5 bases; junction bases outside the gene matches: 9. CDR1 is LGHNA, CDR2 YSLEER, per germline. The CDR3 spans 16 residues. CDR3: CASSSEPGLAGDTQYF. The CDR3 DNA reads TGCGCCAGCAGCTCCGAACCCGGACTAGCGGGAGATACGCAGTATTTT.

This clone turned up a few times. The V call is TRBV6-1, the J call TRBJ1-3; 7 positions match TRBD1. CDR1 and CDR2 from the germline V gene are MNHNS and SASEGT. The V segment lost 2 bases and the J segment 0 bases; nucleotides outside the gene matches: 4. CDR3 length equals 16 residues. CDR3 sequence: CASSEQGVSSGNTIYF. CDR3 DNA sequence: TGTGCCAGCAGTGAACAGGGGGTGAGCTCTGGAAACACCATATATTTT.

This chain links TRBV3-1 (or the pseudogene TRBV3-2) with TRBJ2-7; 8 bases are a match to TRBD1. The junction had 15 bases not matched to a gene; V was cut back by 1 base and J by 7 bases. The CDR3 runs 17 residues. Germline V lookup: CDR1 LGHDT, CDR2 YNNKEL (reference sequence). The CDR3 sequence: CASSQGRPGGVMGEQYV. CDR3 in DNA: TGTGCCAGCAGCCAAGGGAGGCCAGGGGGCGTTATGGGTGAGCAGTACGTC.

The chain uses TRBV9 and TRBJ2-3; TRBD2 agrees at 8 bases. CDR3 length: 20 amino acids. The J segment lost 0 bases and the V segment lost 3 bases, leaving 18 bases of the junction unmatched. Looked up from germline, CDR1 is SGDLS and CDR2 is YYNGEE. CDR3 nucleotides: TGTGCCAGCAGCGCTACGGTCCTAGCGGGTTTCCCAACTAGCACAGATACGCAGTATTTT. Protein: CASSATVLAGFPTSTDTQYF.

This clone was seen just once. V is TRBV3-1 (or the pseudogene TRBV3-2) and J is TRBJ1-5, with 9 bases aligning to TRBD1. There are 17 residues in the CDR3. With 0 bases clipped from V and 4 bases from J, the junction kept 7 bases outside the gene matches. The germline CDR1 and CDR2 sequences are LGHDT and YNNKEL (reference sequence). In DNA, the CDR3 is TGTGCCAGCAGCCAAGAAGCGACAGGGGGTCTAAATCAGCCCCAGCATTTT. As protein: CASSQEATGGLNQPQHF.

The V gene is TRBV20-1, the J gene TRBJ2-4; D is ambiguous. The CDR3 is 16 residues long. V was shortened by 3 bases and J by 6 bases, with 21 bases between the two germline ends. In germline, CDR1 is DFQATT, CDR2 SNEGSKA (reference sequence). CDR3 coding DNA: TGCAGTGCTAGTCGGCAGTTCAAGACTTCGGGAAACATTCAGTACTTC. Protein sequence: CSASRQFKTSGNIQYF.

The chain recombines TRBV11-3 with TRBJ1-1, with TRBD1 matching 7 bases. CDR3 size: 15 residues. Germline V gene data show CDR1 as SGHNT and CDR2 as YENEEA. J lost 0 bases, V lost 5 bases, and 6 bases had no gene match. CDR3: CASSTPDRMNTEAFF. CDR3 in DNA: TGTGCCAGCAGCACCCCGGACAGGATGAACACTGAAGCTTTCTTT.

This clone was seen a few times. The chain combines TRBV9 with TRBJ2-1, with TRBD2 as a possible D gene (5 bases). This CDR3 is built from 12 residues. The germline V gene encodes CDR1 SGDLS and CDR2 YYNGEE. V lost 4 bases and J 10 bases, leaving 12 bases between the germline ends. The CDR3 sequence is CASSRRDLEQFF. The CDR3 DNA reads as TGTGCCAGCAGCCGCCGGGATTTAGAGCAGTTCTTC.

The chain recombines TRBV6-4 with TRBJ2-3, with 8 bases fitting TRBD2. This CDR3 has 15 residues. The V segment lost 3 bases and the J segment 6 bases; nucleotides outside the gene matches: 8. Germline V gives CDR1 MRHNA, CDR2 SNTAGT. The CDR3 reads CASSEGLATRDTQYF. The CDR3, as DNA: TGTGCCAGCAGTGAAGGACTAGCAACTCGGGATACGCAGTATTTT.